Listed here are 9 T cell receptor beta chains from one sample, sequenced in a study of blood T cell repertoires in COVID-19 (dated by TCRdb to 2018 to 2021). The library was obtained by the immunoSEQ multiplex PCR assay. TCRdb's version of the immuneACCESS table is confined to in-frame rearrangements and falls short of the full clone set. An unresolved V gene accounts for under half of the shortfall where checked; the remainder is of unknown origin. The sample table contains approximately 100,000 clones; only one count was recorded for roughly nine tenths of them. The ten largest account for 0.85% to 1% of the sample. Sample: peripheral blood. The origin of the receptors is a man aged 55 to 70 with acute or convalescent COVID-19.

J is TRBJ1-6 and V is TRBV5-8, with D perhaps TRBD1 (6 bases). Germline V CDR1 and CDR2: SGHTS, YDEGEE. Trimming pared 4 bases from V and 9 bases from J, leaving 8 bases between. The CDR3 loop spans 12 amino acids. The CDR3 here is CASSRGGSPLHF. The CDR3 DNA sequence: TGTGCCAGCAGCCGAGGGGGTTCACCCCTCCACTTT.

The chain joins TRBV28 to TRBJ1-1; D remains ambiguous. V shed 2 bases and J shed 2 bases, with 21 bases lying between them. The CDR3 totals 18 residues. Germline V lookup: CDR1 MDHEN, CDR2 SYDVKM. CDR3 bases: TGTGCCAGCAGTTTACCCGCCGGGCAAATCCGGGGAAACACTGAAGCTTTCTTT. This codes for CASSLPAGQIRGNTEAFF.

The rearrangement uses TRBV5-1 and TRBJ1-1; D gene unclear. This CDR3 has 16 amino acids. CDR1 and CDR2 from the germline V gene are SGHRS and YFSETQ. V dropped 2 bases and J dropped 1 base, with 15 bases sitting between them. The chain's CDR3 is CASSFHHGRENTEAFF. The CDR3 coding sequence is TGCGCCAGCAGCTTCCACCATGGACGGGAGAACACTGAAGCTTTCTTT.

V is TRBV6-5 and J is TRBJ1-4; D perhaps matches TRBD1 (6 bases). The CDR3 runs to 14 residues. V was pared by 7 bases and J by 2 bases, with 11 bases between. The V gene's germline CDR1 is MNHEY and CDR2 SVGAGI. The CDR3 region is CASTQGQTNEKLFF. The CDR3 DNA reads TGTGCCAGCACCCAGGGGCAGACTAATGAAAAACTGTTTTTT.

V and J are TRBV2 and TRBJ1-5; D is uncertain. CDR3 length: 14 amino acids. The germline CDR1 and CDR2 sequences are SNHLY and FYNNEI. Trimming removed 6 bases at V and 2 bases at J, with 11 bases between. The CDR3 sequence: CASRERRGNQPQHF. CDR3 sequence (DNA): TGTGCCAGCAGAGAACGGAGGGGCAATCAGCCCCAGCATTTT.

CDR3 sequence: CASSLYRRASGRADPDTQYF. CDR3 nucleotides: TGTGCCAGCAGCCTCTACCGAAGGGCTAGCGGGAGGGCGGATCCAGATACGCAGTATTTT. The rearrangement joins TRBV13 to TRBJ2-3, with TRBD2 matching 12 bases. The V gene's germline CDR1 is PRHDT and CDR2 FYEKMQ (reference sequence). Trimming cost V 5 bases and J 4 bases; bases outside gene matches: 19. The CDR3 has 20 residues.

The chain has TRBV2 and TRBJ1-1; TRBD1 matches 7 bases. Losses at the gene ends were 5 bases for V and 1 base for J; bases not matched to a gene: 7. Germline V gives CDR1 SNHLY, CDR2 FYNNEI. CDR3 length equals 15 residues. This CDR3 reads CASSIRQGTNTEAFF. CDR3 DNA: TGTGCCAGCAGTATCCGACAGGGCACGAACACTGAAGCTTTCTTT.

The V gene is TRBV27, the J gene TRBJ1-6; 7 positions agree with TRBD1. The CDR3 extends over 15 amino acids. CDR1 MNHEY and CDR2 SMNVEV come from the germline V gene (reference sequence). V shed 6 bases, J shed 6 bases, and the junction held 8 bases outside the gene matches. CDR3: CASSKQRDSNSPLHF. The CDR3 nucleotides are TGTGCCAGCAGCAAACAACGGGACAGTAATTCACCCCTCCACTTT.

The chain couples TRBV11-3 to TRBJ2-5; 13 bases match TRBD2. The CDR3 runs to 17 residues. Germline CDR1 is SGHNT and CDR2 is YENEEA. Losses at the gene ends were 6 bases for V and 5 bases for J; bases not matched to a gene: 12. CDR3 DNA: TGTGCCAGCAGTTCAGGGACTAGCGGGACCAACCGGGAGACCCAGTACTTC. Residues: CASSSGTSGTNRETQYF.